This T cell receptor beta chain was captured in a study of blood T cell repertoires in COVID-19. The repertoire was sequenced with immunoSEQ multiplex PCR; TCRdb's copy has only in-frame clones and lacks some. This sample carries 100,000 or so clones, roughly 90% of them seen once, and the ten largest clones take more than 5%. V was pared by 3 bases and J by 7 bases, with 6 bases of the junction left unmatched. Germline V CDR1 and CDR2: SGHKS, YYEKEE (reference sequence). This CDR3 comprises 15 residues. The sample consisted of peripheral blood. This receptor was taken from a man between 65 and 85 years old with acute or convalescent COVID-19. The rearrangement uses TRBV5-5 and TRBJ2-1; TRBD1 aligns across 11 bases. The CDR3 region has the DNA TGTGCCAGCAGCTCCGGGACAGGGGGAGCAAATGAGCAGTTCTTC. Translated: CASSSGTGGANEQFF.